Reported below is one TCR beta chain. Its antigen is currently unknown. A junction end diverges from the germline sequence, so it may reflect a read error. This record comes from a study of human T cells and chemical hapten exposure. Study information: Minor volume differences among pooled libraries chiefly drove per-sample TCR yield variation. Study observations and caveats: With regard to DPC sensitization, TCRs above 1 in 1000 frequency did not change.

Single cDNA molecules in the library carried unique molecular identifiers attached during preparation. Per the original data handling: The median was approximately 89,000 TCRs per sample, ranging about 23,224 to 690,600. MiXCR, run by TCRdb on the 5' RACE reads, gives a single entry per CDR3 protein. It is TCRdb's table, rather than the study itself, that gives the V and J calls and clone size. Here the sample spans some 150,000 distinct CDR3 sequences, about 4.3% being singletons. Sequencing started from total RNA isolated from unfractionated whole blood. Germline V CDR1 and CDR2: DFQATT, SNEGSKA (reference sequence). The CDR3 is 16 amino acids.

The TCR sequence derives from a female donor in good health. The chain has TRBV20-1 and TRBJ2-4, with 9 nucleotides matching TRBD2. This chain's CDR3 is CSARVGPAGGANIRYF. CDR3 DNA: TGCAGTGCTAGAGTGGGTCCAGCGGGGGGTGCAAACATTCGGTACTTC.